One T cell receptor beta chain is described in this entry. A read error may explain this, as a much larger clone is one base away. This entry is derived from a study of blood T cells in healthy people across ages. Samples each yielded at least 5 micrograms of total RNA. Primers used in a second PCR of about 6 to 11 cycles were a sample-barcoded 5' primer and a J-beta primer mix. TCRdb itself ran the 5' RACE reads through MiXCR, one entry per CDR3 protein. The sample lists approximately 1,000,000 distinct CDR3 sequences, around 45% occurring once. Germline V lookup: CDR1 SGHTA, CDR2 FQGNSA. Trimming removed 1 base from V and 11 bases from J; junction bases left unmatched: 9. The length of the CDR3 is 14 residues.

Sequencing was performed on blood. The V gene is TRBV7-2, the J gene TRBJ2-5; 8 nucleotides align to TRBD2. This sequence originates from a woman aged 55-69 years in good health. CDR3 nucleotide sequence: TGTGCCAGCAGCTTAGACGGGAGGGGGGATGAGCAGTACTTC. It yields the protein CASSLDGRGDEQYF. The full variable domain, its missing parts supplied by reference TRBV7-2 and TRBJ2-5, is GAGVSQSPSNKVTEKGKDVELRCDPISGHTALYWYRQSLGQGLEFLIYFQGNSAPDKSGLPSDRFSAERTGGSVSTLTIQRTQQEDSAVYLCASSLDGRGDEQYFGPGTRLLVL.